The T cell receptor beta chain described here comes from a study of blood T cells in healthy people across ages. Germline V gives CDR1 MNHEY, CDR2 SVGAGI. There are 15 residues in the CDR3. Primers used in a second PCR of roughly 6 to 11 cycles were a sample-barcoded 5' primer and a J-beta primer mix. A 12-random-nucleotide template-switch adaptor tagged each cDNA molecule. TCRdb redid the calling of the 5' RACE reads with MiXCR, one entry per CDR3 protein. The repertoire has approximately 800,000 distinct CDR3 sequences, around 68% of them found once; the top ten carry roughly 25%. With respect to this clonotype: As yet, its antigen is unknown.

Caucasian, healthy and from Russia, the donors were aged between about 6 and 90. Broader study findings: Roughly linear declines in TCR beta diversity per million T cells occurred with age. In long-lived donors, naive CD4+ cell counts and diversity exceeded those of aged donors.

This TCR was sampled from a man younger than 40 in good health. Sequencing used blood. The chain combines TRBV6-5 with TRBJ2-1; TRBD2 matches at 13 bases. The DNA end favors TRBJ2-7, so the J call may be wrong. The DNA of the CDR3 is TGTGCCAGCAGCACTAGCGGGGGGGCATACAATGAGCAGTACTTC. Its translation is CASSTSGGAYNEQYF.